The clone carrying this T cell receptor (beta chain) has just one count. The data were taken from a study of OX40 agonist ivuxolimab in advanced cancers. With 4 bases clipped from V and 2 bases from J, the junction kept 1 base outside the gene matches. The CDR3 is 13 amino acids. Germline CDR1 and CDR2: MNHEY and SMNVEV (reference sequence). The protocol was immunoSEQ multiplex PCR, while the TCRdb copy is restricted to in-frame clones and leaves out a portion. The data hold roughly 80,000 clones, with under 95% observed a single time. The sample consisted of CD4+ or CD8+ T cells sorted from blood, taken in a trial of the OX40 agonist ivuxolimab. This receptor was taken from an adult with an advanced solid tumor such as melanoma, head and neck, liver or kidney cancer. V is TRBV27 and J is TRBJ1-2; 7 nucleotides match TRBD1. As DNA, the CDR3 is TGTGCCAGCAGTTCGACAGGGAACTATGGCTACACCTTC. It translates to CASSSTGNYGYTF.